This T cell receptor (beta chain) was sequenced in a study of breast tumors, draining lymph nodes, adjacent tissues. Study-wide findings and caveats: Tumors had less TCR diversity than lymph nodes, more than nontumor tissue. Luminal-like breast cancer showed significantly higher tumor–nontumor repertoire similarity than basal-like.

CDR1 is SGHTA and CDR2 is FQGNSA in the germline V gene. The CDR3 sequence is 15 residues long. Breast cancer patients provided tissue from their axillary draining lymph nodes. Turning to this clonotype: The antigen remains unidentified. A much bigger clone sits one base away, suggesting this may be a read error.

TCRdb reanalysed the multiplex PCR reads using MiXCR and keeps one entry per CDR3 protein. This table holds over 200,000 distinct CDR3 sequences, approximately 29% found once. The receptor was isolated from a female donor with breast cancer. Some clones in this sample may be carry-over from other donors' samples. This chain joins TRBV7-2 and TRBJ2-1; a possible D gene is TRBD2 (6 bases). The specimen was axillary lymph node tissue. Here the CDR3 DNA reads TGTGCCAGCAACAACGGAGGGAGGACGCACAATGAGCAGCTCTTC. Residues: CASNNGGRTHNEQLF.